This record looks at one T cell receptor beta chain sequence and its context. Its antigen is not known. The data stem from a study of Ad26.COV2.S vaccination and SARS-CoV-2 variants. The study's findings and limits: Possible underestimation of total T cell responses by the TCR breadth and depth analyses was noted.

The repertoire was sequenced with immunoSEQ multiplex PCR; TCRdb's copy has only in-frame clones and lacks some. The sample has about 440,000 clones, about 83% seen once. Noted treatment: about 20 received Ad26.COV2.S at low or high dose, single or two shots; roughly five received placebo; per-sample allocation not given. Vaccine and placebo recipients were sampled on day 63 after the first injection. CDR3 length: 14 residues. V was trimmed by 3 bases and J by 7 bases, leaving 13 bases between them. CDR1 is GTSNPN and CDR2 is SVGIG in the germline V gene (reference sequence). Sequencing used peripheral blood, obtained in a trial of Ad26.COV2.S vaccine versus placebo. V is TRBV30 and J is TRBJ1-6, with a possible D match to TRBD1 (5 bases). The TCR sequence derives from a person between 18 and 65 years old who received the Ad26.COV2.S COVID-19 vaccine or a placebo. The CDR3, as DNA: TGTGCCTGGAGCAGCCTGGGGCAGAATTCACCCCTCCACTTT. Translation: CAWSSLGQNSPLHF.